One sample yielded the 21 T cell receptor delta chains listed below, sequenced in a study of gamma-delta T cells after stem cell transplantation. TCRdb fed the RT-PCR reads into CATT to redo clone calling. The data show some 2,000 delta-chain clones, with approximately 6% seen just once and around 28% held by the top ten. Source material: gamma-delta T cells. The receptor source for this set is a human donor. It is not recorded whose cells these are; they may come from a transplant donor.

Notes on this clone: A read error is possible here, since a much larger clone lies one base away. The same CDR3 can be traced to other DNA sequences in this sample. V and J are TRDV2 and TRDJ2; D perhaps matches TRDD1 (5 bases). The CDR3 has 20 residues. The V and J ends lost 0 bases and 6 bases respectively, with 28 bases between them. Per the germline V gene, CDR1 is GEAIGNYY and CDR2 is EKD. CDR3 sequence (DNA): TGTGCCTGTGACACCCTAAATACCCATGGGTCTTTCAGTTCGGCAGCACAACTCTTCTTT. It specifies CACDTLNTHGSFSSAAQLFF.

Judged by abundance, this clone is medium-sized. This chain joins TRDV2 and TRDJ1; TRDD3 agrees at 8 bases. The CDR3 sequence is 16 residues long. With V trimmed by 3 bases and J by 4 bases, 12 bases remained unmatched. Per the germline V gene, CDR1 is GEAIGNYY and CDR2 is EKD. The CDR3 here is CACDYLRLGESDKLIF. The CDR3 DNA sequence: TGTGCCTGTGACTACCTAAGGCTGGGGGAAAGCGATAAACTCATCTTT.

This clone was seen more than once but under ten times. A much larger clone is a single base away; this may be a read error. This chain joins TRDV2 and TRDJ3, with 7 bases identical to TRDD3. The CDR3 is made up of 22 amino acids. CDR1 is GEAIGNYY and CDR2 is EKD in the germline V gene. In nucleotides, the CDR3 is TGTGCCTGTGACACCGTCGGTCCTGCTGGGGGTCACAACTCCTGGGACATCCGACAGATGTTTTTC. Translating it yields CACDTVGPAGGHNSWDIRQMFF.

This clone was counted only a few times. A far bigger clonotype differs at one base, so this is likely a read error. Other DNA sequences in this sample translate to the same CDR3. This chain's CDR3 is CACDTLGSLYTDKLIF. The CDR3 DNA is TGCGCCTGTGACACTCTGGGGTCGCTGTACACCGATAAACTCATCTTT. The chain is built from TRDV2 and TRDJ1, with a tentative D call TRDD3 (6 bases). This CDR3 spans 16 amino acids. In germline, CDR1 is GEAIGNYY, CDR2 EKD.

In its sample, this clone ranks as large. The chain joins TRDV2 to TRDJ1, with D perhaps TRDD3 (6 bases). V shed 4 bases and J shed 0 bases, with 17 bases lying between them. There are 16 residues in the CDR3. Germline V lookup: CDR1 GEAIGNYY, CDR2 EKD. The CDR3 bases are TGTGCCTGTGAGACAATGGGGGCTCCGTACACCGATAAACTCATCTTT. This gives the protein CACETMGAPYTDKLIF.

To note about this clone: A far larger clone differs by one base, so this is likely a read error. CDR3 coding DNA: TGTGCCTGTGACACCCCTTTCTTACTGGTGGATACGGGCGCGTCGGCCGATAAACTCATCTTT. This encodes CACDTPFLLVDTGASADKLIF. The gene calls are TRDV2 and TRDJ1; 7 nucleotides line up with TRDD3. The germline CDR1 and CDR2 sequences are GEAIGNYY and EKD. This CDR3 is built from 21 residues. V lost 0 bases and J lost 3; bases outside the gene matches: 24.

This clone is categorized as medium-sized. The rearrangement uses TRDV2 and TRDJ1; 12 bases map to TRDD3. V gave up 0 bases and J gave up 2 bases; unmatched junction bases: 6. Germline CDR1 reads GEAIGNYY; CDR2 reads EKD. The CDR3 is 17 residues long. The CDR3 loop is CACDTVDWGIHTDKLIF. In DNA form, the CDR3 reads TGTGCCTGTGACACCGTGGACTGGGGGATACATACCGATAAACTCATCTTT.

This clone is labeled hyperexpanded. This CDR3 is also generated by other DNA sequences in the sample. This rearrangement joins TRDV2 to TRDJ1; tentatively, D is TRDD3 (6 bases). The V end was cut by 0 bases, the J end by 0 bases, with 10 bases between. Germline CDR1 and CDR2: GEAIGNYY and EKD. The CDR3 is made up of 15 amino acids. The CDR3 loop is CACDTVGGNTDKLIF. The CDR3, as DNA: TGTGCCTGTGACACCGTTGGGGGGAACACCGATAAACTCATCTTT.

Turning to this clone: TCRdb pairs this DNA with a much larger clone's protein that differs at residue 8, likely a read error; the protein shown was translated from the DNA. V is TRDV2 and J is TRDJ1; D unclear. Germline V lookup: CDR1 GEAIGNYY, CDR2 EKD. The CDR3 loop spans 15 amino acids. Trimming removed 0 bases at V and 0 bases at J, with 10 bases between. CDR3 region: CACDTVGRNTDKLIF. The CDR3 bases are TGTGCCTGTGACACCGTTGGGAGGAACACCGATAAACTCATCTTT.

By proportion, this clone is large. This sample includes further DNA sequences coding for the same CDR3. The chain uses TRDV2 and TRDJ1; 12 bases fit TRDD3. CDR3 length: 19 amino acids. J was trimmed by 2 bases and V by 1 base; bases with no gene match: 13. Germline assignment: CDR1 GEAIGNYY and CDR2 EKD. In DNA, the CDR3 is TGTGCCTGTGACACGGTTTTGCGGACTGGGGGATACAGGACCGATAAACTCATCTTT. Residues: CACDTVLRTGGYRTDKLIF.

This clone was observed a handful of times. A single base separates this from a much larger clone, so it may be a read error. The V gene is TRDV2, the J gene TRDJ1; 11 bases match TRDD3. CDR3 size: 18 residues. Germline-derived CDR1 and CDR2 are GEAIGNYY and EKD. The CDR3 region is CARDTVVGDTRGSDKLIF. CDR3 in DNA: TGTGCCCGTGACACCGTCGTGGGGGATACGAGGGGGTCCGATAAACTCATCTTT.

This clone was counted only a few times. Being one base from a much bigger clone, this may be a read error. The chain carries TRDV2 and TRDJ1; 11 nucleotides line up with TRDD3. CDR1 GEAIGNYY and CDR2 EKD come from the germline V gene. This CDR3 region has 23 residues. CDR3 DNA sequence: TGTGCCTGTGCCACCATCGGGGCTACTAGGCTACTGGGGGATAGTACTGTTGCCGATAAACTCATCTTT. Its protein is CACATIGATRLLGDSTVADKLIF.

As for this clone: A far larger clone lies a single base away; this is likely a read error. The same CDR3 can be traced to other DNA sequences in this sample. The chain has TRDV2 and TRDJ1, with TRDD3 matching 13 bases. The germline V gene encodes CDR1 GEAIGNYY and CDR2 EKD. This CDR3 has 17 residues. The CDR3 loop is CACDRLTGGYASSELIF. The CDR3 DNA sequence: TGCGCCTGTGACCGACTCACTGGGGGATACGCATCGAGCGAACTCATCTTT.

The chain recombines TRDV2 with TRDJ1; 7 bases align to TRDD3. The CDR3 consists of 13 residues. The trim removed 3 bases at V and 5 bases at J, leaving 5 bases unmatched. CDR1 and CDR2 from the germline V gene are GEAIGNYY and EKD. CDR3 in amino acids: CACDSLLGDKLIF. CDR3 in DNA: TGTGCCTGTGACTCCCTACTGGGGGATAAACTCATCTTT.

By share, this clone counts as medium-sized. This chain joins TRDV2 and TRDJ1, with TRDD3 as a possible D gene (5 bases). This CDR3 comprises 16 residues. Per germline, CDR1 GEAIGNYY and CDR2 EKD. V lost 3 bases to trimming and J lost 0 bases, with 16 bases between them. CDR3 nucleotides: TGTGCCTGTGACTCTATACTGGCTGATTACACCGATAAACTCATCTTT. Translated, it gives CACDSILADYTDKLIF.

Judged by abundance, this clone is large. The genes are TRDV2 and TRDJ1; possibly TRDD3 for D (6 bases). The germline gives CDR1 GEAIGNYY, CDR2 EKD. The V gene lost 1 base and the J gene lost 8 bases, with 19 bases spanning the gap. This CDR3 is built from 15 residues. Written as DNA, the CDR3 is TGTGCCTGTGACACGCTTGAAGGGGGACCCCCGAAACTCATCTTT. Its translation is CACDTLEGGPPKLIF.

Regarding this clone: The TCRdb record carries a much larger clone's protein, which differs from this DNA's translation at residue 8; a read error is the likely cause, and the protein listed here is the DNA translation. The chain uses TRDV2 and TRDJ1, with TRDD3 matching over 8 bases. The germline V gene encodes CDR1 GEAIGNYY and CDR2 EKD. This CDR3 contains 18 residues. With 0 bases clipped from V and 1 base from J, the junction kept 12 bases outside the gene matches. The CDR3 nucleotides read TGTGCCTGTGACACCGTCCCTACTGGGGGGATAAGCACCGATAAACTCATCTTT. Its translation: CACDTVPTGGISTDKLIF.

V gene TRDV2 combines with J gene TRDJ1, with TRDD3 as a possible D gene (6 bases). This CDR3 comprises 17 residues. The V and J ends lost 3 bases and 3 bases respectively, with 22 bases between them. The germline V gene encodes CDR1 GEAIGNYY and CDR2 EKD. This CDR3 is CACDPLALGVYADKLIF. DNA for the CDR3: TGTGCCTGTGACCCCCTGGCTTTGGGGGTTTACGCCGATAAACTCATCTTT.

In its sample, this clone is medium-sized. V and J are TRDV2 and TRDJ1; TRDD3 matches 9 bases. The CDR3 has 17 residues. The V segment lost 3 bases and the J segment 9 bases; nucleotides outside the gene matches: 19. The V gene's germline CDR1 is GEAIGNYY and CDR2 EKD. The CDR3 reads CACDGVLGDRTLRELIF. CDR3 sequence (DNA): TGTGCCTGTGACGGGGTACTGGGGGACCGAACCCTTAGGGAACTCATCTTT.

With respect to this clone: A read error may be the cause here, since a much bigger clone is one base away. The gene calls are TRDV2 and TRDJ1; D perhaps matches TRDD2 (5 bases). CDR1 GEAIGNYY and CDR2 EKD come from the germline V gene. There are 21 residues in the CDR3. V lost 0 bases, J lost 5 bases, and 33 bases lay in between. This CDR3 reads CACDTISPYSPTRDPRDKLIF. The CDR3 bases are TGTGCCTGTGACACCATCTCGCCTTATTCGCCTACCAGGGACCCTAGGGATAAACTCATCTTT.

About this clone: A far larger clone differs by one base, so this is likely a read error. Additional DNA sequences in this sample encode the identical CDR3. The chain couples TRDV2 to TRDJ1; 13 nucleotides agree with TRDD3. Germline CDR1 GEAIGNYY, CDR2 EKD. The length of the CDR3 is 17 residues. DNA of the CDR3: TGTGCCTGTGACTTACTGGGGGATACGCCACACACCGATAAACTAATCTTT. As protein: CACDLLGDTPHTDKLIF.